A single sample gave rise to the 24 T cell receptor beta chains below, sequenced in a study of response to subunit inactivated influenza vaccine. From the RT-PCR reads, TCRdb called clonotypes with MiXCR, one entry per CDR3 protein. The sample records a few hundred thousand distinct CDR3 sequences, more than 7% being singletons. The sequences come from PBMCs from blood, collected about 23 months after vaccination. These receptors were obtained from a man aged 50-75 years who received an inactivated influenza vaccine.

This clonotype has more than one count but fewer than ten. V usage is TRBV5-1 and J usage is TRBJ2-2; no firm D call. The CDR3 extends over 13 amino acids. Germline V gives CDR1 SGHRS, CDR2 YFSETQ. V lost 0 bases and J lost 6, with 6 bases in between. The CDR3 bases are TGCGCCAGCAGCTTGGAAAGGCCCGGGGAGCTGTTTTTT. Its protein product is CASSLERPGELFF.

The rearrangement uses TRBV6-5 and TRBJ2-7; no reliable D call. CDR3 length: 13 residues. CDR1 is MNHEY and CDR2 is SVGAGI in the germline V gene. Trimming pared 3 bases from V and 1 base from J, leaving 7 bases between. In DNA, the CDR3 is TGTGCCAGCAGTTATCACCAGTCCTACGAGCAGTACTTC. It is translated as CASSYHQSYEQYF.

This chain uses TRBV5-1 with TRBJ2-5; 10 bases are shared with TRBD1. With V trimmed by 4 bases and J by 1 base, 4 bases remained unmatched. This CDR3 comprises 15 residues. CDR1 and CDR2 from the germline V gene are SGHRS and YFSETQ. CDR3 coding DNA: TGCGCCAGCAGCGTTGGACAGGGGGGCCAAGAGACCCAGTACTTC. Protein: CASSVGQGGQETQYF.

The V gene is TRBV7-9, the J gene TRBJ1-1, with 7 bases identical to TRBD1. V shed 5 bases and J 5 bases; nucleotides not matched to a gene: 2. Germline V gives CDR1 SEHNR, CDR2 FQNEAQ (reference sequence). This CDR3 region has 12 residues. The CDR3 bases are TGTGCCAGCAGCCACAGGGGAACTGAAGCTTTCTTT. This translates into CASSHRGTEAFF.

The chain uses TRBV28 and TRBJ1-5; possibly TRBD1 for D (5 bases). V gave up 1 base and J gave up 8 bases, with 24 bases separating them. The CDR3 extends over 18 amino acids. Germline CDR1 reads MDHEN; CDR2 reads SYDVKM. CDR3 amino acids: CASSLFWLKPGRRKPQHF. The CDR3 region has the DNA TGTGCCAGCAGTTTATTTTGGCTAAAACCGGGACGGAGGAAGCCCCAGCATTTT.

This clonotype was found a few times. The CDR3 nucleotides are TGCAGTGCCCATTGGTCGGGCTACGAGCAGTACTTC. Its translation: CSAHWSGYEQYF. This chain uses TRBV20-1 with TRBJ2-7; D is unclear. The germline gives CDR1 DFQATT, CDR2 SNEGSKA (reference sequence). This CDR3 comprises 12 residues. V lost 6 bases and J lost 3, with 12 bases in between.

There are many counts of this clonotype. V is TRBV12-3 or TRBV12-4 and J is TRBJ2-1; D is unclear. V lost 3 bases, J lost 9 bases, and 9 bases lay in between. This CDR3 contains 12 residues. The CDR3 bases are TGTGCCAGCAGTTTTGTTAGTAGTGAGCAGTTCTTC. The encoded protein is CASSFVSSEQFF.

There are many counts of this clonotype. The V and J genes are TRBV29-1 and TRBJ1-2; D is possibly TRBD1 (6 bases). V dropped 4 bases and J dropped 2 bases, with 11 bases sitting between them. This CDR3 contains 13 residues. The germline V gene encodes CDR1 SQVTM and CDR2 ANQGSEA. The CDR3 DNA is TGCAGCGTTGGGCGGGACACAAACTATGGCTACACCTTC. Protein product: CSVGRDTNYGYTF.

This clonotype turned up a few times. Here the CDR3 reads CASSPPMRQGSGELFF. CDR3 DNA sequence: TGTGCCAGCTCACCACCGATGAGACAGGGGTCCGGGGAGCTGTTTTTT. This rearrangement joins TRBV18 to TRBJ2-2; the match to TRBD1 covers 8 bases. The CDR3 spans 16 residues. J lost 6 bases, V lost 0 bases, and 6 bases had no gene match. Germline CDR1 reads KGHSH; CDR2 reads LQKENI.

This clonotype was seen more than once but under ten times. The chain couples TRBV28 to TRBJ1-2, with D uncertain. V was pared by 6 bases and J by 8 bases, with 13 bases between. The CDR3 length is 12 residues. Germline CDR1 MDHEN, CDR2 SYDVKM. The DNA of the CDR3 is TGTGCCAGCAGCCGGCCGCCGGGGGGCTACACCTTC. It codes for CASSRPPGGYTF.

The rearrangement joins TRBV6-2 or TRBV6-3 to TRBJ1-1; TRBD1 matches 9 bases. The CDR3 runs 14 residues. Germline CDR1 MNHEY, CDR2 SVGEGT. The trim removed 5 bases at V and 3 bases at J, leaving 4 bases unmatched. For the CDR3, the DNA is TGTGCCAGCAGTCCGGACAGGGGTTACACTGAAGCTTTCTTT. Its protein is CASSPDRGYTEAFF.

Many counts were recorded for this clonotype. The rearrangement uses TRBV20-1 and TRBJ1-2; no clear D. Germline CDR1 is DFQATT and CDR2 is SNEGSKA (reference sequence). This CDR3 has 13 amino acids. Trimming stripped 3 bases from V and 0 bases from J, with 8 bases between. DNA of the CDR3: TGCAGTGCTAGGGAACAGACTAACTATGGCTACACCTTC. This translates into CSAREQTNYGYTF.

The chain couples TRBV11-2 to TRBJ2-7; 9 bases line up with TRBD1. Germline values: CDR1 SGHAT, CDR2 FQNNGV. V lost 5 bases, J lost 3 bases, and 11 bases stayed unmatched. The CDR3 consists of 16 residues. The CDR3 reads CASSPYPRTGDYEQYF. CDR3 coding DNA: TGTGCCAGCAGCCCTTATCCCCGGACAGGGGACTACGAGCAGTACTTC.

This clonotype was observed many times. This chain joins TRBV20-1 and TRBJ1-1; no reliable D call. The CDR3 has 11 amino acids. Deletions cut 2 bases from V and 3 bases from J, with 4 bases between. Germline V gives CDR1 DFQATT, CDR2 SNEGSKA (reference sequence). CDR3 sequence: CSARQYTEAFF. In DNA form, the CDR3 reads TGCAGTGCTAGACAGTACACTGAAGCTTTCTTT.

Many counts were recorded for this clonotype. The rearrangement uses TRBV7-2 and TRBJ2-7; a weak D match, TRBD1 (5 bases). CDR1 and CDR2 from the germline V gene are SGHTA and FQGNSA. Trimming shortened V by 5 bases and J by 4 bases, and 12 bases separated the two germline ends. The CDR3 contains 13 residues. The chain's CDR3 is CASSPNRQYEQYF. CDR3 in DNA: TGTGCCAGCAGCCCCAACCGACAGTACGAGCAGTACTTC.

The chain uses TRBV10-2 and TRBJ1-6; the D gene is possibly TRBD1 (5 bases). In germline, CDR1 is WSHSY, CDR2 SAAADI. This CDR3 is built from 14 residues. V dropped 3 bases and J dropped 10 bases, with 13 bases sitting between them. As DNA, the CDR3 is TGCGCCAGCAGTGAACCGGGACCTTTCTCACCCCTCCACTTT. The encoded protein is CASSEPGPFSPLHF.

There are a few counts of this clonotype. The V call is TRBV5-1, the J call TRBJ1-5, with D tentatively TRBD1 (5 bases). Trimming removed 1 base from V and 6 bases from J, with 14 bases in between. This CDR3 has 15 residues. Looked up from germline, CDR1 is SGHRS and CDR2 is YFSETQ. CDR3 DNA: TGCGCCAGCAGCTTGACGGGGGATGGGGTTCAGCCCCAGCATTTT. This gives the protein CASSLTGDGVQPQHF.

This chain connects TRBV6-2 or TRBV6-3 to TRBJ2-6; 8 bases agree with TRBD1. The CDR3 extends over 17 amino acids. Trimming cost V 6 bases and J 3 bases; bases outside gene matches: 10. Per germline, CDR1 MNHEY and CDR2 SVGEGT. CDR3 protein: CASRVGQGRDGANVLTF. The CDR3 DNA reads TGTGCCAGCAGAGTTGGACAGGGCCGAGATGGGGCCAACGTCCTGACTTTC.

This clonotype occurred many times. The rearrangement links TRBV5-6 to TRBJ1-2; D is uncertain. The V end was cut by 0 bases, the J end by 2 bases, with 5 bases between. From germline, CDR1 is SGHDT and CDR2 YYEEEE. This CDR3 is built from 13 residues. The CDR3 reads CASSLAANYGYTF. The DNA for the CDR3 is TGTGCCAGCAGCTTGGCGGCGAACTATGGCTACACCTTC. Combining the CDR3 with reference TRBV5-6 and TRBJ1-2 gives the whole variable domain DAGVTQSPTHLIKTRGQQVTLRCSPKSGHDTVSWYQQALGQGPQFIFQYYEEEERQRGNFPDRFSGHQFPNYSSELNVNALLLGDSALYLCASSLAANYGYTFGSGTRLTVV.

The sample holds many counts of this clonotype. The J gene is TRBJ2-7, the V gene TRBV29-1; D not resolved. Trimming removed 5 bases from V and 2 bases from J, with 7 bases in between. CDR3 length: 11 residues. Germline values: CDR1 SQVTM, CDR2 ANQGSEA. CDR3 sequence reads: CSVQGTYEQYF. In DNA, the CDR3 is TGCAGCGTTCAAGGGACCTACGAGCAGTACTTC.

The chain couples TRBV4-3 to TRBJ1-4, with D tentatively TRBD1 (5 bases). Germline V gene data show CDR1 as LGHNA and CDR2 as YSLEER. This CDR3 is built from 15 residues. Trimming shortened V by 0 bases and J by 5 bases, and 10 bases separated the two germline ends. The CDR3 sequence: CASSQDWGRNEKLFF. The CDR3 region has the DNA TGCGCCAGCAGCCAAGATTGGGGGAGGAATGAAAAACTGTTTTTT.

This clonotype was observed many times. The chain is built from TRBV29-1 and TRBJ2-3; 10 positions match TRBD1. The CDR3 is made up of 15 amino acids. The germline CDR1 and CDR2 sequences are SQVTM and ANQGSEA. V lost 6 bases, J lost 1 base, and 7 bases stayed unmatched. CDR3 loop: CSVETGTGGTDTQYF. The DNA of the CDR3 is TGCAGCGTAGAAACCGGGACAGGGGGCACAGATACGCAGTATTTT.

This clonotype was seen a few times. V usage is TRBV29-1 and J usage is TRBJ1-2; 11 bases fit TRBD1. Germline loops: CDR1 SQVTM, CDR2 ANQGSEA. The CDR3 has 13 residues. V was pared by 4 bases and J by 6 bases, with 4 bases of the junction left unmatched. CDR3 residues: CSVGGQGGNGYTF. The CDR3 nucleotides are TGCAGCGTTGGGGGACAGGGGGGAAATGGCTACACCTTC. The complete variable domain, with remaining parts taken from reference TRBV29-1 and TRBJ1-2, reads SAVISQKPSRDICQRGTSLTIQCQVDSQVTMMFWYRQQPGQSLTLIATANQGSEATYESGFVIDKFPISRPNLTFSTLTVSNMSPEDSSIYLCSVGGQGGNGYTFGSGTRLTVV.

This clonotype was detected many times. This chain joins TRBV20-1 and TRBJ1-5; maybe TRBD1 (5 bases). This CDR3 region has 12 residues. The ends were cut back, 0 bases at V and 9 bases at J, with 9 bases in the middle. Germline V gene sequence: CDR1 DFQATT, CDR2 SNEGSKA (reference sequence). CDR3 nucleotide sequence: TGCAGTGCTAGAGAGGGGCCGGGGCCCCAGCATTTT. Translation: CSAREGPGPQHF.